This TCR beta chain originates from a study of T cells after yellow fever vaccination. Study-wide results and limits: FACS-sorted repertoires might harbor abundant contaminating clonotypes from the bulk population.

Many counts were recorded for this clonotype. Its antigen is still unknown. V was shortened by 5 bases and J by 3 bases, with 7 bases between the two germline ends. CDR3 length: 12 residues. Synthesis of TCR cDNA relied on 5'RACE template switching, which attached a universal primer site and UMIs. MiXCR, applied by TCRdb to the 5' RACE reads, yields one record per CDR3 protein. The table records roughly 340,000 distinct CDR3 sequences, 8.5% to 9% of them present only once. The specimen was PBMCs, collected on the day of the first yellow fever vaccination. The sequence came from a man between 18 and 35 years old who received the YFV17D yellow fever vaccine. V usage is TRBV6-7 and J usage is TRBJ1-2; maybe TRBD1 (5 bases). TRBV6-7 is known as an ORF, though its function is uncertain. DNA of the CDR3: TGTGCCAGCAGTGGGACCGACTATGGCTACACCTTC. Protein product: CASSGTDYGYTF.